This entry lists 15 T cell receptor beta chains sequenced from one sample in a study of CD4 T cells in relation to SARS-CoV-2 and coronaviruses. CD4+ T cells from unexposed donors were obtained before the COVID-19 pandemic (2011-2018). The data were produced by immunoSEQ multiplex PCR, yet TCRdb's version contains in-frame clones alone and is incomplete. This table has nearly 70,000 clones, more than 80% appearing once. Sequencing used naive CD4+ T cells from PBMCs. The sample's subset: naive CD4+ T cells isolated by negative enrichment. Source of these receptors: a human donor in good health.

The rearrangement links TRBV5-4 to TRBJ1-1; D remains unclear. The CDR3 contains 13 residues. V was pared by 4 bases and J by 0 bases, with 7 bases between. Germline loops: CDR1 SGHNT, CDR2 YYREEE (reference sequence). As DNA, the CDR3 is TGTGCCAGCAGCGACACAGTGAACACTGAAGCTTTCTTT. This translates into CASSDTVNTEAFF.

J is TRBJ1-2 and V is TRBV29-1; D gene unclear. CDR1 is SQVTM, CDR2 ANQGSEA, per germline. V lost 1 base, J lost 6 bases, and 12 bases lay in between. This CDR3 is 13 amino acids long. CDR3 nucleotide sequence: TGCAGCGTTGAAGCGACCGGAGCCCATGGCTACACCTTC. Its translation: CSVEATGAHGYTF.

V gene TRBV29-1 combines with J gene TRBJ2-1, with unresolved D. Germline CDR1 reads SQVTM; CDR2 reads ANQGSEA. Trimming shortened V by 3 bases and J by 3 bases, and 3 bases separated the two germline ends. The CDR3 extends over 11 amino acids. The CDR3 region has the DNA TGCAGCGTTGACTTCTACAATGAGCAGTTCTTC. This translates into CSVDFYNEQFF.

Here the CDR3 reads CAWSAQTGVKAFF. DNA for the CDR3: TGTGCCTGGAGTGCCCAGACAGGGGTTAAAGCTTTCTTT. The V gene is TRBV30, the J gene TRBJ1-1; 8 bases are shared with TRBD1. Germline CDR1 GTSNPN, CDR2 SVGIG (reference sequence). Losses at the gene ends were 1 base for V and 9 bases for J; bases not matched to a gene: 7. There are 13 residues in the CDR3.

This chain uses TRBV30 with TRBJ2-5, with D unclear. The CDR3 spans 15 residues. The germline gives CDR1 GTSNPN, CDR2 SVGIG (reference sequence). The V end lost 0 bases, the J end lost 1 base, and 12 bases lay between the germline ends. DNA of the CDR3: TGTGCCTGGAGTGTAAGCAGACTTACCCAAGAGACCCAGTACTTC. It encodes CAWSVSRLTQETQYF.

The chain combines TRBV7-8 with TRBJ1-2; 9 bases map to TRBD1. The ends lost 3 bases at V and 3 bases at J; junction bases unmatched: 8. Germline lookup yields CDR1 SGHVS and CDR2 FQNEAQ. The CDR3 runs 16 residues. The CDR3 sequence is CASSFDPGQGYYGYTF. As DNA, the CDR3 is TGTGCCAGCAGCTTCGACCCGGGACAGGGCTACTATGGCTACACCTTC.

The genes are TRBV2 and TRBJ1-4, with D possibly being TRBD1 (5 bases). The V end lost 7 bases, the J end lost 8 bases, and 11 bases lay between the germline ends. There are 12 residues in the CDR3. CDR1 is SNHLY, CDR2 FYNNEI, per germline. The CDR3 bases are TGTGCCAGCACTGACAGTGCCGAAAAACTGTTTTTT. Translation gives CASTDSAEKLFF.

As DNA, the CDR3 is TGTGCCGTCATTGAGGTGTTTTCTAGCGGGGGGGCGGTTTACAATGAGCAGTTCTTC. Protein sequence: CAVIEVFSSGGAVYNEQFF. The rearrangement joins TRBV10-3 to TRBJ2-1; 12 nucleotides align to TRBD2. Losses at the gene ends were 11 bases for V and 4 bases for J; bases not matched to a gene: 21. Looked up from germline, CDR1 is ENHRY and CDR2 is SYGVKD. This CDR3 region has 19 residues.

This chain links TRBV19 with TRBJ1-4; a possible D gene is TRBD1 (5 bases). Germline CDR1 is LNHDA and CDR2 is SQIVND (reference sequence). V was cut by 6 bases and J by 8 bases, with 16 bases left in between. This CDR3 has 14 residues. The CDR3 DNA is TGTGCCAGTAGGGACACCGGAGGAACGGAAAAACTGTTTTTT. It specifies CASRDTGGTEKLFF. Based on the CDR3 plus reference TRBV19 and TRBJ1-4, the full variable domain is DGGITQSPKYLFRKEGQNVTLSCEQNLNHDAMYWYRQDPGQGLRLIYYSQIVNDFQKGDIAEGYSVSREKKESFPLTVTSAQKNPTAFYLCASRDTGGTEKLFFGSGTQLSVL.

The J gene is TRBJ2-1, the V gene TRBV19; D is possibly TRBD2 (6 bases). Trimming removed 7 bases at V and 4 bases at J, with 17 bases between. The CDR3 loop spans 15 amino acids. Germline V gives CDR1 LNHDA, CDR2 SQIVND (reference sequence). CDR3 nucleotides: TGTGCCAGTAACTCAGTAGGCGGAGGGTACAATGAGCAGTTCTTC. Translated, it gives CASNSVGGGYNEQFF.

The CDR3 DNA follows: TGTGCCAGCAGTCCCCAAACCGGGACAGCGACAACCGGGGAGCTGTTTTTT. Translated, it gives CASSPQTGTATTGELFF. The chain couples TRBV28 to TRBJ2-2, with 7 positions matching TRBD1. In germline, CDR1 is MDHEN, CDR2 SYDVKM. The CDR3 consists of 17 residues. V was clipped by 5 bases and J by 5 bases; unmatched bases: 14.

This clone was counted a few times. The V gene is TRBV24-1, the J gene TRBJ2-1; 12 nucleotides agree with TRBD1. There are 16 residues in the CDR3. Germline CDR1 reads KGHDR; CDR2 reads SFDVKD. V trimming: 3 bases; J trimming: 10 bases; junction bases outside the gene matches: 9. CDR3: CATSDPGTGGRKEQFF. The CDR3 nucleotides are TGTGCCACCAGTGATCCCGGGACAGGGGGCCGGAAGGAGCAGTTCTTC.

A single count supports this clone. The rearrangement joins TRBV4-1 to TRBJ1-2; D possibly corresponds to TRBD1 (5 bases). The germline V gene has CDR1 MGHRA and CDR2 YSYEKL. CDR3 length: 14 residues. Trimming removed 0 bases from V and 4 bases from J, with 9 bases in between. Here the CDR3 DNA reads TGCGCCAGCAGCCAAGATGTGGGGCGCTATGGCTACACCTTC. Amino acids: CASSQDVGRYGYTF.

The rearrangement joins TRBV6-6 to TRBJ2-7, with TRBD1 identical over 10 bases. This CDR3 has 14 residues. V gave up 2 bases and J gave up 2 bases; unmatched junction bases: 0. CDR1 and CDR2 from the germline V gene are MNHNY and SVGAGI (reference sequence). The CDR3 DNA reads as TGTGCCAGCAGTTACGGGACAGGGGCCTACGAGCAGTACTTC. Translation: CASSYGTGAYEQYF.

The gene calls are TRBV5-4 and TRBJ1-4, with 7 positions matching TRBD1. With 1 base clipped from V and 8 bases from J, the junction kept 2 bases outside the gene matches. This CDR3 has 13 residues. Germline V gene lookup returns CDR1 SGHNT and CDR2 YYREEE (reference sequence). CDR3: CASSLQGGEKLFF. The DNA of the CDR3 is TGTGCCAGCAGCTTGCAGGGGGGCGAAAAACTGTTTTTT.